The clone carrying this TCR beta chain was found once. The antigen remains undetermined. CDR1 and CDR2 from the germline V gene are LNHDA and SQIVND (reference sequence). V was trimmed by 4 bases and J by 5 bases, leaving 17 bases between them. This CDR3 is built from 16 residues. The data are from a study of cytomegalovirus exposure and HLA in healthy donors. Those who donated were healthy bone marrow donors. Nominally healthy donors were sampled, though unrecorded immune exposures were likely. Study-level findings and limits: A later analysis linked a missense variant in DCLRE1C to the trimming of TCR beta V and J genes. Among the CMV-associated chains, three were confirmed in vitro as specific for CMV antigens.

PCR primers comprised 60 Vbeta and 13 Jbeta primers. Sequenced by immunoSEQ multiplex PCR; TCRdb stores in-frame clones only, minus some. The sample includes 75,000 to 90,000 clones, under 80% of them seen just once. The sequenced sample was PBMCs. This rearrangement joins TRBV19 to TRBJ1-4; tentatively, D is TRBD1 (5 bases). This clonotype was sampled from a man in his thirties or forties in good health and CMV-seropositive. The CDR3 coding sequence is TGTGCCAGTAGTAGTCGGATCAGGGAACTCAATGAAAAACTGTTTTTT. Encoded protein: CASSSRIRELNEKLFF.